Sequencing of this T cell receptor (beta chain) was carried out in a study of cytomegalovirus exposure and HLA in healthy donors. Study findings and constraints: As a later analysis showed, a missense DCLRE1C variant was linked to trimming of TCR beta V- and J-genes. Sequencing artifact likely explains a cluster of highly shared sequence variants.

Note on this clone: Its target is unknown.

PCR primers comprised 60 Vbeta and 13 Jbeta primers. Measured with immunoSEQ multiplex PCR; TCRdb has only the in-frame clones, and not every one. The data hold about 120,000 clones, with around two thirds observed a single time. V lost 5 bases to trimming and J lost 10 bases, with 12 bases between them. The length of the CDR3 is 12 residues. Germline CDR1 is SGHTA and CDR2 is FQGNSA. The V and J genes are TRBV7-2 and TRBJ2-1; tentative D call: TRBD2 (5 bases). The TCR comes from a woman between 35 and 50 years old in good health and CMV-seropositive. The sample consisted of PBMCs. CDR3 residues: CASSALLGEQFF. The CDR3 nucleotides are TGTGCCAGCAGCGCCCTACTAGGGGAGCAGTTCTTC. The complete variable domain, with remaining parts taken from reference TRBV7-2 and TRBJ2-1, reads GAGVSQSPSNKVTEKGKDVELRCDPISGHTALYWYRQSLGQGLEFLIYFQGNSAPDKSGLPSDRFSAERTGGSVSTLTIQRTQQEDSAVYLCASSALLGEQFFGPGTRLTVL.